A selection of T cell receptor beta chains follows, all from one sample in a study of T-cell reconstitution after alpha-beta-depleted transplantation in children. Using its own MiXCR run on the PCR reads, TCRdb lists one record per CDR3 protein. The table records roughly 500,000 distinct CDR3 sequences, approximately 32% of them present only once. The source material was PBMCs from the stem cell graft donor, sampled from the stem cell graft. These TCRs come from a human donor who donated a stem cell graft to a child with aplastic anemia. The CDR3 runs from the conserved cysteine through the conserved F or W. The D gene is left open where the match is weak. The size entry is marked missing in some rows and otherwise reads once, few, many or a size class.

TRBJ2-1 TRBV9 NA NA CASSGSAGVDHNEQFF TGTGCCAGCAGCGGATCAGCAGGGGTTGACCACAATGAGCAGTTCTTC
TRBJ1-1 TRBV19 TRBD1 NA CASGTGSISTEAFF TGTGCCAGTGGGACAGGGAGTATCAGTACTGAAGCTTTCTTT
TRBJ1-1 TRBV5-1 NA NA CASSLTMLNTEAFF TGCGCCAGCAGTTTGACGATGCTCAACACTGAAGCTTTCTTT
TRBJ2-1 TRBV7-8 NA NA CASSLATAGLRQFF TGTGCCAGCAGCTTAGCGACCGCAGGGTTGAGGCAGTTCTTC
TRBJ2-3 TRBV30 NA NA CAWEEGRLDTQYF TGTGCCTGGGAGGAGGGGCGCTTAGATACGCAGTATTTT
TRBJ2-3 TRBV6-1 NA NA CASSEVATYTDTQYF TGTGCCAGCAGTGAAGTGGCCACCTACACAGATACGCAGTATTTT
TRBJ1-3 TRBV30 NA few CAWSDGSGNTIYF TGTGCCTGGAGCGACGGCTCTGGAAACACCATATATTTT
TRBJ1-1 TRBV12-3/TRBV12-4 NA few CASRDRLQEAFF TGTGCCAGCAGGGACAGACTCCAGGAAGCTTTCTTT
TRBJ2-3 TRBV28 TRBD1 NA CASRGRGTDTQYF TGTGCCAGCCGGGGCAGGGGGACAGATACGCAGTATTTT
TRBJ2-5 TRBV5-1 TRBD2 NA CASAGTSGIGILETQYF TGCGCCAGCGCCGGGACTAGCGGGATCGGCATACTAGAGACCCAGTACTTC
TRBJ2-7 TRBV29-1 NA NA CSVGVASSYEQYF TGCAGCGTGGGGGTGGCCAGCTCCTACGAGCAGTACTTC
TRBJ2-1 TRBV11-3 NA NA CASSWDSYNEQFF TGTGCCAGCAGCTGGGACTCGTACAATGAGCAGTTCTTC
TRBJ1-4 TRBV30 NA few CAWGQIEKLFF TGTGCCTGGGGACAGATCGAAAAACTGTTTTTT
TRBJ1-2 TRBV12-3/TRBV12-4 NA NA CASSFDGYGYTF TGTGCCAGCAGTTTTGACGGCTATGGCTACACCTTC
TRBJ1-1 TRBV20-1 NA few CSARVSGTVEAFF TGCAGTGCTAGAGTCTCGGGAACTGTTGAAGCTTTCTTT
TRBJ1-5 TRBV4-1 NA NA CASSQWIPGGDQPQHF TGCGCCAGCAGCCAATGGATCCCGGGAGGGGATCAGCCCCAGCATTTT
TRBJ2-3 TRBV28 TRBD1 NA CASSFGDRVRDTQYF TGTGCCAGCAGTTTCGGGGACAGGGTGAGAGATACGCAGTATTTT
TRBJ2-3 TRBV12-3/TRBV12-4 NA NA CASSLSAGSDTQYF TGTGCCAGCAGTTTATCTGCGGGTTCAGATACGCAGTATTTT
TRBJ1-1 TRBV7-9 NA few CASSLDAGNTEAFF TGTGCCAGCAGCCTAGACGCAGGAAACACTGAAGCTTTCTTT
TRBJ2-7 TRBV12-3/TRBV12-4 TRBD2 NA CASSLRKASGIIYEQYF TGTGCCAGCAGTTTACGTAAGGCTAGCGGGATTATCTACGAGCAGTACTTC
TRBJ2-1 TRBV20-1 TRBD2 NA CSARRGLAVSYNEQFF TGCAGTGCTAGACGCGGACTAGCGGTATCCTACAATGAGCAGTTCTTC
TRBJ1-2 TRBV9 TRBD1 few CASSADRAGYGYTF TGTGCCAGCAGCGCCGACAGGGCTGGCTATGGCTACACCTTC
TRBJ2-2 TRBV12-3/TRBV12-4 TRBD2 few CASSFPLASGSTGELFF TGTGCCAGCAGTTTCCCCTTGGCTAGCGGGAGCACCGGGGAGCTGTTTTTT
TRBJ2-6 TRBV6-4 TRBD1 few CASILKDRVFPGANVLTF TGTGCCAGCATCCTGAAGGACAGGGTCTTCCCTGGGGCCAACGTCCTGACTTTC
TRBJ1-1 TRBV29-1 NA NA CSVASLGGTEAFF TGCAGCGTTGCATCCCTGGGGGGCACTGAAGCTTTCTTT
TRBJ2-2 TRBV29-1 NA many CSCLETGNTGELFF TGCAGCTGCCTTGAGACAGGGAACACCGGGGAGCTGTTTTTT
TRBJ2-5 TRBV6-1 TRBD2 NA CASSHRRTSGPQETQYF TGTGCCAGCAGCCACCGAAGGACTAGCGGGCCCCAAGAGACCCAGTACTTC
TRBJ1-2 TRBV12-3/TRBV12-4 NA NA CASSLPRGGYTF TGTGCCAGCAGTTTACCGCGGGGTGGCTACACCTTC
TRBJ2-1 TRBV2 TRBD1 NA CAGPGQGYNEQFF TGTGCCGGACCGGGACAGGGCTACAATGAGCAGTTCTTC
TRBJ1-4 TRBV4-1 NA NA CASSQVHSGEKLFF TGCGCCAGCAGCCAAGTTCATTCGGGCGAAAAACTGTTTTTT
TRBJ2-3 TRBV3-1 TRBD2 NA CASSQDYGRAFTDTQYF TGTGCCAGCAGCCAAGATTACGGGAGGGCCTTCACAGATACGCAGTATTTT
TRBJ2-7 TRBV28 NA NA CASISPGGSYEQYF TGTGCCAGCATCTCGCCTGGTGGCAGCTACGAGCAGTACTTC
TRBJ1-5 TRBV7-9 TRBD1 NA CASSFDRGHQPQHF TGTGCCAGCAGTTTTGACAGGGGACATCAGCCCCAGCATTTT